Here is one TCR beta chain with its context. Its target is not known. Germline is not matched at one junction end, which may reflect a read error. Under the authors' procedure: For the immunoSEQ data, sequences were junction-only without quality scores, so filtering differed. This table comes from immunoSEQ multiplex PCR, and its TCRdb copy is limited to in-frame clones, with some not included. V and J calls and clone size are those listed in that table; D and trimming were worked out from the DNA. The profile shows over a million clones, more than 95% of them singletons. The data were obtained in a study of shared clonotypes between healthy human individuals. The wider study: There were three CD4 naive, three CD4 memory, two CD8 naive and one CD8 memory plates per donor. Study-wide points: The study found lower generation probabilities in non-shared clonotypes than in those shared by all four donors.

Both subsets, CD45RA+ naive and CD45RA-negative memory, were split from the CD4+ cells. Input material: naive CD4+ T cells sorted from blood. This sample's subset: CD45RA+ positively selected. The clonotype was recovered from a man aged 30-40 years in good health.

CDR3 nucleotides: TGTGCTAGCAGCTTATCGGGTAGCTCCTACAATGAGCAGTTCTTC. Protein product: CASSLSGSSYNEQFF. The gene calls are TRBV7-7 and TRBJ2-1; D gene uncertain. The CDR3 totals 15 residues. Per germline, CDR1 SSHAT and CDR2 FNYEAQ (reference sequence).